These 32 T cell receptor beta chains originate from one sample sequenced in a study of siplizumab effects on memory and regulatory T cells. The protocol was immunoSEQ multiplex PCR, while the TCRdb copy is restricted to in-frame clones and leaves out a portion. The repertoire holds 100,000 or so clones, with about 93% as singletons. The sequencing sample was made of CD4+ T cells sorted from blood. All receptors derive from a human donor in good health.

V gene TRBV25-1 combines with J gene TRBJ2-1; no clear D gene. The CDR3 has 15 residues. V gave up 1 base and J gave up 3 bases, with 10 bases separating them. In germline, CDR1 is MGHDK, CDR2 SYGVNS. The CDR3 reads CASSELGRIYNEQFF. DNA for the CDR3: TGTGCCAGCAGTGAATTAGGACGGATCTACAATGAGCAGTTCTTC.

This clone was detected once. The chain uses TRBV5-4 and TRBJ2-5, with D unresolved. V dropped 1 base and J dropped 0 bases, with 25 bases sitting between them. This CDR3 has 20 amino acids. The germline V gene has CDR1 SGHNT and CDR2 YYREEE (reference sequence). The CDR3 DNA sequence: TGTGCCAGCAGCTTGCCAGGCCGATCCCCCTTAACGGCGTACCAAGAGACCCAGTACTTC. Translating it yields CASSLPGRSPLTAYQETQYF.

As DNA, the CDR3 is TGCGCCAGCAGGGAAGAAGGGGAGATTGATTCACCCCTCCACTTT. This codes for CASREEGEIDSPLHF. The chain uses TRBV10-2 and TRBJ1-6; tentatively, D is TRBD1 (5 bases). Per germline, CDR1 WSHSY and CDR2 SAAADI. The CDR3 is made up of 15 amino acids. V dropped 6 bases and J dropped 8 bases, with 17 bases sitting between them.

The V and J genes are TRBV5-1 and TRBJ2-7; perhaps TRBD1 as D (5 bases). From germline, CDR1 is SGHRS and CDR2 YFSETQ. Trimming left V 4 bases short and J 0 bases short, with 14 bases between. The length of the CDR3 is 15 residues. This CDR3 reads CASSRGLSGSYEQYF. The CDR3 coding sequence is TGCGCCAGCAGCAGGGGCCTTTCCGGCTCCTACGAGCAGTACTTC.

The chain employs TRBV4-1 and TRBJ2-2, with D possibly matching TRBD1 (6 bases). The ends were cut back, 3 bases at V and 5 bases at J, with 16 bases in the middle. CDR3 length: 16 amino acids. CDR1 is MGHRA, CDR2 YSYEKL, per germline. The DNA for the CDR3 is TGCGCCAGCAGCCAGTCCCGACAGGACCGAACCGGGGAGCTGTTTTTT. As protein: CASSQSRQDRTGELFF.

The chain has TRBV19 and TRBJ2-1, with a tentative D call TRBD2 (6 bases). The V gene's germline CDR1 is LNHDA and CDR2 SQIVND (reference sequence). V was cut by 5 bases and J by 3 bases, with 14 bases left in between. This CDR3 has 15 residues. The CDR3 spells CASSPDYRLYNEQFF. In DNA, the CDR3 is TGTGCCAGTAGTCCGGACTACCGGCTCTACAATGAGCAGTTCTTC.

Notes on this clone: The same CDR3 is also encoded by other DNA sequences in this sample. The chain employs TRBV9 and TRBJ1-1; 7 bases map to TRBD1. CDR1 SGDLS and CDR2 YYNGEE come from the germline V gene. Germline trimming cut 0 bases from V and 0 bases from J; bases unmatched to any gene: 2. The CDR3 has 15 residues. CDR3 DNA: TGTGCCAGCAGCGTAGAGGGACAGTTGAACACTGAAGCTTTCTTT. This sequence encodes CASSVEGQLNTEAFF.

This clone was seen only once. V gene TRBV5-8 combines with J gene TRBJ1-2, with 8 bases aligning to TRBD1. The V and J ends lost 4 bases and 8 bases, in that order; junction bases with no gene match: 10. The germline V gene encodes CDR1 SGHTS and CDR2 YDEGEE. This CDR3 region has 14 residues. This chain's CDR3 is CASSRQGTSMGYTF. The CDR3 DNA reads as TGTGCCAGCAGCCGACAGGGGACGTCTATGGGCTACACCTTC.

The chain has TRBV21-1 and TRBJ2-7. TRBV21-1 is a pseudogene locus. This CDR3 spans 10 amino acids. The chain's CDR3 is CARFDYEQYF. The CDR3 bases are TGTGCCAGGTTTGACTACGAGCAGTACTTC.

CDR3 sequence (DNA): TGTGCCAGCAGTATGACAGGGGGCGCTACTGGGGCCAACGTCCTGACTTTC. It yields the protein CASSMTGGATGANVLTF. The chain couples TRBV27 to TRBJ2-6; TRBD1 aligns across 10 bases. With 5 bases clipped from V and 2 bases from J, the junction kept 6 bases outside the gene matches. The germline V gene has CDR1 MNHEY and CDR2 SMNVEV (reference sequence). The CDR3 consists of 17 residues.

The gene calls are TRBV5-4 and TRBJ1-2; 10 bases are a match to TRBD1. In germline, CDR1 is SGHNT, CDR2 YYREEE (reference sequence). This CDR3 region has 16 residues. The V segment lost 4 bases and the J segment 3 bases; nucleotides outside the gene matches: 9. The CDR3 bases are TGTGCCAGCAGCCGCGCGACAGGGGGCGGATACTATGGCTACACCTTC. It codes for CASSRATGGGYYGYTF.

The chain recombines TRBV5-1 with TRBJ1-4; no reliable D call. The V end lost 4 bases, the J end lost 7 bases, and 14 bases lay between the germline ends. The CDR3 consists of 14 residues. Germline V gene lookup returns CDR1 SGHRS and CDR2 YFSETQ. CDR3 in DNA: TGCGCCAGCAGCCTGGCGGGGTCATTTGAAAAACTGTTTTTT. It is translated as CASSLAGSFEKLFF.

The gene calls are TRBV19 and TRBJ1-2; TRBD1 aligns across 7 bases. V shed 8 bases, J shed 4 bases, and the junction held 10 bases outside the gene matches. The CDR3 has 14 amino acids. CDR1 and CDR2 from the germline V gene are LNHDA and SQIVND (reference sequence). The CDR3 bases are TGTGCCAGTGCCCTTAAGGGACAGATCTATGGCTACACCTTC. Amino acid sequence: CASALKGQIYGYTF. Supplemented by reference TRBV19 and TRBJ1-2, the full variable domain reads DGGITQSPKYLFRKEGQNVTLSCEQNLNHDAMYWYRQDPGQGLRLIYYSQIVNDFQKGDIAEGYSVSREKKESFPLTVTSAQKNPTAFYLCASALKGQIYGYTFGSGTRLTVV.

The chain is built from TRBV30 and TRBJ1-6; D call uncertain. Trimming took off 1 base at V and 2 bases at J, with 12 bases between the two ends. The germline gives CDR1 GTSNPN, CDR2 SVGIG (reference sequence). The length of the CDR3 is 16 residues. In nucleotides, the CDR3 is TGTGCCTGGAGTGACGGGTCTACCGCCTATAATTCACCCCTCCACTTT. Protein sequence: CAWSDGSTAYNSPLHF.

This chain links TRBV14 with TRBJ2-5, with D unclear. This CDR3 is built from 14 residues. V shed 4 bases and J shed 1 base, with 10 bases lying between them. The germline V gene encodes CDR1 SGHDN and CDR2 FVKESK. Here the CDR3 reads CASSRFMAQETQYF. The CDR3 DNA reads TGTGCCAGCAGCCGCTTTATGGCCCAAGAGACCCAGTACTTC.

The gene calls are TRBV5-4 and TRBJ2-1; the D gene is possibly TRBD1 (5 bases). CDR3 size: 15 residues. The germline V gene has CDR1 SGHNT and CDR2 YYREEE (reference sequence). The V end lost 2 bases, the J end lost 0 bases, and 9 bases lay between the germline ends. CDR3 coding DNA: TGTGCCAGCAGCTTCGAGCAGGGCTCCTACAATGAGCAGTTCTTC. It encodes CASSFEQGSYNEQFF.

V gene TRBV4-2 combines with J gene TRBJ1-1; 9 bases map to TRBD1. V lost 0 bases and J lost 4; bases outside the gene matches: 15. CDR1 LGHNA and CDR2 YNFKEQ come from the germline V gene. The CDR3 is 19 amino acids. In nucleotides, the CDR3 is TGTGCCAGCAGCCAAGATACGCGCACAGGGGGCGTCGGGGGCACTGAAGCTTTCTTT. Its translation: CASSQDTRTGGVGGTEAFF.

The chain employs TRBV10-3 and TRBJ2-1; 10 positions match TRBD1. Germline V CDR1 and CDR2: ENHRY, SYGVKD. V lost 0 bases to trimming and J lost 7 bases; unmatched junction nucleotides: 6. There are 16 residues in the CDR3. The DNA for the CDR3 is TGTGCCATCAGTGAGTCGAAAAGGACAGGGGGAAATGAGCAGTTCTTC. Protein sequence: CAISESKRTGGNEQFF.

This sequence joins TRBV4-3 and TRBJ2-5; tentatively, D is TRBD2 (6 bases). The germline V and J ends were trimmed by 0 bases and 5 bases, with 13 bases remaining between them. CDR3 length equals 15 residues. Germline CDR1 LGHNA, CDR2 YSLEER. The CDR3 DNA reads TGCGCCAGCAGCCAAGAACGGGACTGGCTCGAGACCCAGTACTTC. Protein sequence: CASSQERDWLETQYF.

This sequence joins TRBV9 and TRBJ1-2, with 7 bases matching TRBD1. V lost 0 bases and J lost 4; bases outside the gene matches: 6. The CDR3 runs to 15 residues. The germline V gene has CDR1 SGDLS and CDR2 YYNGEE. CDR3 residues: CASSVAQGVGYGYTF. The CDR3 DNA is TGTGCCAGCAGCGTAGCCCAGGGGGTTGGCTATGGCTACACCTTC.

The gene calls are TRBV5-6 and TRBJ2-5; 8 bases line up with TRBD1. Trimming at V came to 3 bases and at J to 5 bases, leaving 3 bases not matched to a gene. The CDR3 length is 13 residues. Germline CDR1 reads SGHDT; CDR2 reads YYEEEE. CDR3 protein: CASSWTGRETQYF. As DNA, the CDR3 is TGTGCCAGCAGCTGGACAGGGAGGGAGACCCAGTACTTC.

This clone was seen only once. The rearrangement links TRBV11-2 to TRBJ2-3, with TRBD1 identical over 9 bases. Germline V CDR1 and CDR2: SGHAT, FQNNGV. The CDR3 extends over 16 amino acids. Trimming took 4 bases from V and 2 from J; bases not matched to a gene: 7. This chain's CDR3 is CASSWGDRANTDTQYF. As DNA, the CDR3 is TGTGCCAGCAGCTGGGGGGACAGGGCGAACACAGATACGCAGTATTTT.

V gene TRBV19 combines with J gene TRBJ2-1; possible D gene TRBD1, 5 bases. The CDR3 totals 14 residues. V lost 5 bases and J 2 bases, leaving 10 bases between the germline ends. Germline loops: CDR1 LNHDA, CDR2 SQIVND (reference sequence). This CDR3 is CASSFRQTYNEQFF. The CDR3 nucleotides read TGTGCCAGTAGTTTCAGACAGACCTACAATGAGCAGTTCTTC.

The chain recombines TRBV19 with TRBJ1-2; 8 bases match TRBD1. Germline values: CDR1 LNHDA, CDR2 SQIVND (reference sequence). The CDR3 spans 17 residues. With V trimmed by 3 bases and J by 2 bases, 11 bases remained unmatched. CDR3 region: CASSMWQGAARNYGYTF. CDR3 DNA: TGTGCCAGTAGTATGTGGCAGGGGGCAGCACGCAACTATGGCTACACCTTC.

This chain links TRBV30 with TRBJ2-3; 12 positions match TRBD2. The germline gives CDR1 GTSNPN, CDR2 SVGIG (reference sequence). V gave up 1 base and J gave up 3 bases; unmatched junction bases: 5. The CDR3 consists of 16 residues. The CDR3 reads CAWSGGTSGSTDTQYF. The CDR3 DNA is TGTGCCTGGAGTGGCGGGACTAGCGGGTCTACAGATACGCAGTATTTT.

The J gene is TRBJ2-7, the V gene TRBV14; 12 nucleotides line up with TRBD2. Germline CDR1 is SGHDN and CDR2 is FVKESK. The junction had 8 bases not matched to a gene; V was cut back by 5 bases and J by 3 bases. The CDR3 consists of 16 residues. The CDR3 region has the DNA TGTGCCAGCAGCACCCGACTAGCGGGGGAACTCTACGAGCAGTACTTC. Translated, it gives CASSTRLAGELYEQYF.

V usage is TRBV5-1 and J usage is TRBJ1-5, with 10 nucleotides matching TRBD1. This CDR3 spans 14 amino acids. Germline CDR1 reads SGHRS; CDR2 reads YFSETQ. V shed 4 bases and J 5 bases; nucleotides not matched to a gene: 3. In nucleotides, the CDR3 is TGCGCCAGCAGCGTTGGACAGGGGGATCAGCCCCAGCATTTT. Its translation is CASSVGQGDQPQHF.

The chain joins TRBV5-5 to TRBJ1-4; D unresolved. The CDR3 spans 15 residues. Trimming took 4 bases from V and 8 from J, leaving 18 bases between them. Germline assignment: CDR1 SGHKS and CDR2 YYEKEE (reference sequence). The CDR3 reads CASSPGRGSVEKLFF. The CDR3 DNA reads as TGTGCCAGCAGCCCAGGACGGGGAAGTGTCGAAAAACTGTTTTTT. The whole variable domain, filled in from reference TRBV5-5 and TRBJ1-4, reads DAGVTQSPTHLIKTRGQQVTLRCSPISGHKSVSWYQQVLGQGPQFIFQYYEKEERGRGNFPDRFSARQFPNYSSELNVNALLLGDSALYLCASSPGRGSVEKLFFGSGTQLSVL.

The chain employs TRBV19 and TRBJ1-2, with D unclear. V lost 7 bases to trimming and J lost 5 bases, with 20 bases between them. This CDR3 is built from 15 residues. CDR1 and CDR2 (germline): LNHDA, SQIVND (reference sequence). CDR3 loop: CASTPLGVSRYGYTF. CDR3 nucleotides: TGTGCCAGTACCCCGTTGGGAGTTAGTAGATATGGCTACACCTTC.

The genes are TRBV4-1 and TRBJ2-7; D possibly corresponds to TRBD2 (6 bases). V was clipped by 1 base and J by 0 bases, with 16 bases between them. CDR1 and CDR2 from the germline V gene are MGHRA and YSYEKL. The CDR3 consists of 17 residues. The CDR3 loop reads CASSQGAGRESSYEQYF. For the CDR3, the DNA is TGCGCCAGCAGCCAAGGAGCGGGCAGGGAGAGCTCCTACGAGCAGTACTTC.

With regard to this clone: At one boundary the junction diverges from the germline segment, which might be a read error. The rearrangement joins TRBV9 to TRBJ1-2, with D unresolved. The CDR3 length is 16 residues. CDR1 and CDR2 (germline): SGDLS, YYNGEE. This chain's CDR3 is CTSSVGPDTHTYGYTF. The CDR3 DNA is TGTACCAGCAGCGTAGGCCCCGACACCCATACGTATGGCTACACCTTC. Based on the CDR3 plus reference TRBV9 and TRBJ1-2, the full variable domain is DSGVTQTPKHLITATGQRVTLRCSPRSGDLSVYWYQQSLDQGLQFLIQYYNGEERAKGNILERFSAQQFPDLHSELNLSSLELGDSALYFCTSSVGPDTHTYGYTFGSGTRLTVV.

J is TRBJ2-6 and V is TRBV7-2; D gene unclear. Trimming removed 3 bases from V and 0 bases from J, with 6 bases in between. The CDR3 spans 15 residues. Germline V lookup: CDR1 SGHTA, CDR2 FQGNSA. The CDR3 nucleotides are TGTGCCAGCAGCTTCAGGAGCTCTGGGGCCAACGTCCTGACTTTC. Translation: CASSFRSSGANVLTF.